This T cell receptor beta chain was sequenced in a study of T-cell reconstitution after alpha-beta-depleted transplantation in children. Notes on the study in general: Several patients had high TCRbeta diversity at day 60; it came from surviving recipient T cells and thymic progenitors. It was reported that alpha-beta T cells came from several hundred expanded graft clones (about two months after transplant). T-cell counts and diversity were attributed mostly to newly produced T cells one year after transplant.

On this clonotype: The antigen remains undetermined.

The ends lost 5 bases at V and 3 bases at J; junction bases unmatched: 9. Germline V gene data show CDR1 as SGHVS and CDR2 as FNYEAQ. This CDR3 has 15 residues. Library preparation (for TCRbeta) was performed with unique molecular identifiers. TCRdb reanalysed the PCR reads using MiXCR and keeps one entry per CDR3 protein. This sample has approximately 1,000,000 distinct CDR3 sequences, with roughly 29% found just once. This chain uses TRBV7-6 with TRBJ2-7; 8 bases are a match to TRBD2. The sequence came from a boy in the first two years of life who had a stem cell transplant for SCID, so the T cells may come from the graft donor. Sequencing was performed on PBMCs, mostly from graft donor cells, taken 360 days after TCRalphabeta/CD19-depleted stem cell transplant. The CDR3 DNA reads TGTGCCAGCAGCGGAGAGGCTAGCGGGTTCTACGAGCAGTACTTC. Protein: CASSGEASGFYEQYF.